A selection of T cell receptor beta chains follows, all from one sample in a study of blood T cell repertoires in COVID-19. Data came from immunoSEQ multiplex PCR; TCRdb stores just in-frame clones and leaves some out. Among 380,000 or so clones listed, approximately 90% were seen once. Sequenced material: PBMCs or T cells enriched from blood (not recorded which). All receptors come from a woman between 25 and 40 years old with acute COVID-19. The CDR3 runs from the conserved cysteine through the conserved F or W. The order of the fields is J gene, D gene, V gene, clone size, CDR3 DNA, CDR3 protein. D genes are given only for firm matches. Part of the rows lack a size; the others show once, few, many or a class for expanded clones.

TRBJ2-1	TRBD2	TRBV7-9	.	TGTGCCAGCACCCGCGTGGGACTAGCGGGGGGCCGCAATGAGCAGTTCTTC	CASTRVGLAGGRNEQFF
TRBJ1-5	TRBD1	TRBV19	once	TGTGCCAGTAGTATAACAGGGGCAGGGAATCAGCCCCAGCATTTT	CASSITGAGNQPQHF
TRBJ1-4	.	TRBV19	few	TGTGCCAGTAGTATCCAGCGATTCAATGAAAAACTGTTTTTT	CASSIQRFNEKLFF
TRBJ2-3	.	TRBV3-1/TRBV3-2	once	TGTGCCAGCAGCCACCCCGGAAGGGGGGGCCAACATACGCAGTATTTT	CASSHPGRGGQHTQYF
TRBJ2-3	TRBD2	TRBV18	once	TGTGCCAGCTCACCACGGGGGGGGACAGATACGCAGTATTTT	CASSPRGGTDTQYF
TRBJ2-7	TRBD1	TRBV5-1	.	TGCGCCAGTTCGAGCTCCACGGGACAGGGGTGGACCTACGAGCAGTACTTC	CASSSSTGQGWTYEQYF
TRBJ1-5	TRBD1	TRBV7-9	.	TGTGCCAGCAGCCCGGGACAGGGGGCACATCAGCCCCAGCATTTT	CASSPGQGAHQPQHF
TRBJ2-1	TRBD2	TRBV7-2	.	TGTGCCAGCACCCCCCGCCGGGGAGGGGAAGATGAGCAGTTCTTC	CASTPRRGGEDEQFF
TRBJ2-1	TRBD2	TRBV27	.	TGTGCCAGCGCGCAGACTAGCGGGTCCTACAATGAGCAGTTCTTC	CASAQTSGSYNEQFF
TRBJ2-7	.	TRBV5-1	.	TGCGCCAGCAGCTTGGTAGCTACCGTTCGCGAGCAGTACTTC	CASSLVATVREQYF
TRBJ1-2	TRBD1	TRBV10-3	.	TGTGCCATCAGTGAGTCAACAGGGGTTGGCTACACCTTC	CAISESTGVGYTF
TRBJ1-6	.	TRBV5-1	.	TGCGCCAGCAGCAGGGGTGGAAGCAACTATAATTCACCCCTCCACTTT	CASSRGGSNYNSPLHF
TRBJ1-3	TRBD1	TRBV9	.	TGTGCCAGCAGCGGAGACAGGGGAGAGGGCTCTGGAAACACCATATATTTT	CASSGDRGEGSGNTIYF
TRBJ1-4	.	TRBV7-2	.	TGTGCCAGCAGCTTAGGAGGCGGCGGGAGGGTTAATGAAAAACTGTTTTTT	CASSLGGGGRVNEKLFF
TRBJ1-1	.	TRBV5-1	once	TGCGCCAGCAGCTTGGCGATAAGGGGTGTGAACACTGAAGCTTTCTTT	CASSLAIRGVNTEAFF
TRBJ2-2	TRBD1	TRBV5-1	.	TGCGCCAGCAGACATGGGACAGGGCGGGCGAACACCGGGGAGCTGTTTTTT	CASRHGTGRANTGELFF
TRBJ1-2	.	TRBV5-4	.	TGTGCCAGCAGCCCGGAGTTCGGGGGGATGGGCGGCTACACCTTC	CASSPEFGGMGGYTF
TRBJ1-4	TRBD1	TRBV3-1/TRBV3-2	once	TGTGCCAGCAGCCCCTTAGGGACAGGGAAAGTAGAAAAACTGTTTTTT	CASSPLGTGKVEKLFF
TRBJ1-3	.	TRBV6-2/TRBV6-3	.	TGTGCCAGCAGTTACCCTCCTGACAGACGGGGAAACACCATATATTTT	CASSYPPDRRGNTIYF
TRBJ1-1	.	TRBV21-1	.	TGTGCCAGCAGCAAGACTAGGCTTGAAGCTTTCTTT	CASSKTRLEAFF
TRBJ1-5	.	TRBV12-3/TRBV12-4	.	TGTGCCAGCAGCCTGAGGGAGCCCCAGCATTTT	CASSLREPQHF
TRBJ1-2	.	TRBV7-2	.	TGTGCCAGCAGCTTATCAGGCCTTCTCTATGGCTACACCTTC	CASSLSGLLYGYTF
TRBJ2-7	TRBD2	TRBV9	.	TGTGCCAGCAGCGTAGGAGTGGGAGGGACTAGCGGAGACTACGAGCAGTACTTC	CASSVGVGGTSGDYEQYF
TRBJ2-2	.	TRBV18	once	TGTGCCAGCTCACCAGGGACTGCCTTTAACACCGGGGAGCTGTTTTTT	CASSPGTAFNTGELFF
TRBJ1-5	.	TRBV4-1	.	TGCGCCAGCAGCCAAGTGGTGGTACAAAATAGCAATCAGCCCCAGCATTTT	CASSQVVVQNSNQPQHF
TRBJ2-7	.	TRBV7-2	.	TGTGCCAGCAGCTTAACGGCGGGGGCCCTCTACGAGCAGTACTTC	CASSLTAGALYEQYF
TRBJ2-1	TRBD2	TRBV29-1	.	TGCAGCGTCGGGAAGAGACTAGCGGGGGACAATGAGCAGTTCTTC	CSVGKRLAGDNEQFF
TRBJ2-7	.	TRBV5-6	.	TGTGCCAGCAGTCACGAGGCATCCTACGAGCAGTACTTC	CASSHEASYEQYF
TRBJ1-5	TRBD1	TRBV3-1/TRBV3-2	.	TGTGCCAGCAGCCCCGGGACAGGAGATAATCAGCCCCAGCATTTT	CASSPGTGDNQPQHF
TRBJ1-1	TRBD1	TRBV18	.	TGTGCCAGCTCACCCTCCCTGACAGGGGAATTGGACGCTTTCTTT	CASSPSLTGELDAFF
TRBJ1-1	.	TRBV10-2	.	TGCGCCAGCCCCGTCAGGGATGAAGCTTTCTTT	CASPVRDEAFF
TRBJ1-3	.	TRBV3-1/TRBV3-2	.	TGTGCCAGCAGCCAGTCGCACAGCTCTGGAAACACCATATATTTT	CASSQSHSSGNTIYF
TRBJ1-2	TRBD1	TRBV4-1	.	TGCGCCAGCAGCCAACGACAGGGAATATTGGATGGCTACACCTTC	CASSQRQGILDGYTF
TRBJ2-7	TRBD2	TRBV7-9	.	TGTGCCAGCAGCTCTAGCGGAAGCTCCTACGAGCAGTACTTC	CASSSSGSSYEQYF
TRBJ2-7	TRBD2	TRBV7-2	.	TGTGCCAGCAGCTTAGAGGGTTTCGGGGGGGGCTACGAGCAGTACTTC	CASSLEGFGGGYEQYF
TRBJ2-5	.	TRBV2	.	TGTGCCAGCAGTGAAGGAGGACAAGGGTTGGCCCAGTACTTC	CASSEGGQGLAQYF
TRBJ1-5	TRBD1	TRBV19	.	TGTGCCAGTAGTATCTCCCGCGACAGGGGCTTGCAGCCCCAGCATTTT	CASSISRDRGLQPQHF
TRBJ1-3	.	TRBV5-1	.	TGCGCCAGCAGCGATGGGACTATTGGAAACACCATATATTTT	CASSDGTIGNTIYF
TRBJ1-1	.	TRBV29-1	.	TGCAGCGTTGGCGGGGGGGTGATTTTCACTGAAGCTTTCTTT	CSVGGGVIFTEAFF
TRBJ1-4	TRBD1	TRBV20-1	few	TGCAGTGCTAGTAGGACAGGGATAAATGAAAAACTGTTTTTT	CSASRTGINEKLFF
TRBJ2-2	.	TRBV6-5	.	TGTGCCAGCAGTTACACCCGTACGAGGCAAATTCTGGAGCTGTTTTTT	CASSYTRTRQILELFF
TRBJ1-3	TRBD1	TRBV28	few	TGTGCCAGCAGTCCCCCGGACAGGTCCTACTCTGGAAACACCATATATTTT	CASSPPDRSYSGNTIYF
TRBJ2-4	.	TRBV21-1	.	TGTGCCAGCAGCAAAGTGCAGTCCGACAGTAGAGCCAAAAACATTCAGTACTTC	CASSKVQSDSRAKNIQYF
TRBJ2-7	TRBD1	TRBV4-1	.	TGCGCCAGCAGCCCCCGGTCCTCCCAATGGGACAGGGGGTACGAGCAGTACTTC	CASSPRSSQWDRGYEQYF
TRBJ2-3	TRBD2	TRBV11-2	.	TGTGCCAGCAGCTTAGGCCTCGGGGGGAGCACAGATACGCAGTATTTT	CASSLGLGGSTDTQYF